This T cell receptor beta chain is from a study of shared clonotypes between healthy human individuals. The repertoire was sequenced with immunoSEQ multiplex PCR; TCRdb's copy has only in-frame clones and lacks some. The sample carries more than 850,000 clones, around 78% recorded once. The V end was cut by 6 bases, the J end by 12 bases, with 20 bases between. Germline CDR1 reads SNHLY; CDR2 reads FYNNEI. The CDR3 is 13 amino acids. Whole-study results and caveats: It was expected that sequencing depth would affect clonotype sharing among donors.

This clone has ten or more counts. Its antigen remains unknown. Adult donors, all healthy and HIV-negative, had no recent acute infections or vaccinations. The study drew all its donors from Caucasian adults living in Nashville, Tennessee. The specimen sequenced was memory CD4+ T cells from PBMCs. The subset denotes: CD45RA-negative fraction. This clonotype originated in a man younger than 30 in good health. Some clones in this sample may be carry-over from other donors' samples. The V and J genes are TRBV2 and TRBJ1-1; D is possibly TRBD1 (6 bases). CDR3 nucleotide sequence: TGTGCCAGCAGCGGGCGGGGACAAAGGATACCTTTCTTT. Translated, it gives CASSGRGQRIPFF.